Below, 27 T cell receptor beta chains from the same sample are listed, as sequenced in a study of T cells of healthy individuals. TCRdb called the 5' RACE reads again in MiXCR, with one record for every CDR3 protein. The sample has around 90,000 distinct CDR3 sequences, approximately 4.8% seen once. The receptors come from a female donor in good health.

The table lists this clonotype with many counts. This chain joins TRBV27 and TRBJ1-5; D perhaps matches TRBD1 (5 bases). V dropped 2 bases and J dropped 1 base, with 9 bases sitting between them. The CDR3 has 15 amino acids. Germline lookup yields CDR1 MNHEY and CDR2 SMNVEV (reference sequence). CDR3 nucleotide sequence: TGTGCCAGCAGTTTAGGGGGGATAAGCAATCAGCCCCAGCATTTT. The encoded protein is CASSLGGISNQPQHF.

Many counts were recorded for this clonotype. The V call is TRBV28, the J call TRBJ1-5; 7 bases are shared with TRBD1. CDR1 MDHEN and CDR2 SYDVKM come from the germline V gene. The CDR3 has 15 amino acids. The V gene end was trimmed by 2 bases and the J gene end by 5 bases; junction bases not matched to a gene: 6. The DNA for the CDR3 is TGTGCCAGCAGTTTACCAGGGGGTTTCTATCAGCCCCAGCATTTT. It encodes CASSLPGGFYQPQHF.

This clonotype was counted many times. The genes are TRBV6-2 or TRBV6-3 and TRBJ1-1; unclear D gene. Per germline, CDR1 MNHEY and CDR2 SVGEGT. Trimming took 0 bases from V and 3 from J, leaving 8 bases between them. This CDR3 comprises 14 residues. The CDR3, as DNA: TGTGCCAGCAGTTACTCCGGAATCTACACTGAAGCTTTCTTT. This gives the protein CASSYSGIYTEAFF.

The table lists this clonotype with many counts. The rearrangement joins TRBV9 to TRBJ2-1; 9 bases line up with TRBD2. The CDR3 loop spans 15 amino acids. The trim removed 2 bases at V and 5 bases at J, leaving 5 bases unmatched. CDR1 is SGDLS and CDR2 is YYNGEE in the germline V gene. Written as DNA, the CDR3 is TGTGCCAGCAGCGTTAGCGGGAGTATCGACAATGAGCAGTTCTTC. It translates to CASSVSGSIDNEQFF.

This clonotype was seen repeatedly, ten times or more. The J gene is TRBJ1-1, the V gene TRBV4-3, with D possibly being TRBD1 (6 bases). Per germline, CDR1 LGHNA and CDR2 YSLEER. Deletions cut 4 bases from V and 5 bases from J, with 14 bases between. There are 14 residues in the CDR3. The CDR3 protein is CASSPGAVGTEAFF. CDR3 in DNA: TGCGCCAGCAGCCCAGGGGCCGTCGGGACTGAAGCTTTCTTT.

Ten or more counts support this clonotype. This chain joins TRBV7-2 and TRBJ2-3; the D is unclear. Trimming pared 5 bases from V and 1 base from J, leaving 10 bases between. This CDR3 comprises 14 residues. The germline CDR1 and CDR2 sequences are SGHTA and FQGNSA. In DNA, the CDR3 is TGTGCCAGCAGCCCTTGGGCCGGCACAGATACGCAGTATTTT. Encoded protein: CASSPWAGTDTQYF.

In the case of this clonotype: A much larger clone is a single base away; this may be a read error. The chain has TRBV10-3 and TRBJ1-2, with TRBD1 as a possible D gene (5 bases). Germline V lookup: CDR1 ENHRY, CDR2 SYGVKD. CDR3 length equals 19 residues. CDR3 loop: CAISVGVRDLQREAYGYNF. CDR3 sequence (DNA): TGTGCCATCAGTGTTGGAGTGAGGGACTTACAAAGGGAGGCTTATGGCTACAACTTC.

This clonotype has a count of ten or more. The chain couples TRBV29-1 to TRBJ2-3; perhaps D is TRBD1 or TRBD2 (5 bases each). The ends were cut back, 7 bases at V and 6 bases at J, with 20 bases in the middle. The germline V gene has CDR1 SQVTM and CDR2 ANQGSEA. This CDR3 spans 14 amino acids. This CDR3 is CSAGRGREGDTQYF. In DNA form, the CDR3 reads TGCAGCGCGGGTAGGGGTCGTGAGGGGGATACGCAGTATTTT.

This clonotype was detected a few times. A read error may account for a junction end that differs from germline. The chain has TRBV7-2 and TRBJ2-1; a possible D gene is TRBD1 (6 bases). This CDR3 spans 12 amino acids. CDR1 and CDR2 (germline): SGHTA, FQGNSA. This CDR3 reads CASSYRGGSMVF. The CDR3 nucleotides are TGTGCCAGCAGCTACCGAGGGGGTAGCATGGTCTTC.

This sequence joins TRBV14 and TRBJ1-5; unclear D gene. Germline loops: CDR1 SGHDN, CDR2 FVKESK. The V gene lost 4 bases and the J gene lost 6 bases, with 16 bases spanning the gap. This CDR3 has 15 amino acids. The CDR3 sequence is CASSLGGLSAQPQHF. The CDR3 bases are TGTGCCAGCAGCCTCGGTGGCCTCTCTGCTCAGCCCCAGCATTTT. The full variable domain, completed using reference TRBV14 and TRBJ1-5, is EAGVTQFPSHSVIEKGQTVTLRCDPISGHDNLYWYRRVMGKEIKFLLHFVKESKQDESGMPNNRFLAERTGGTYSTLKVQPAELEDSGVYFCASSLGGLSAQPQHFGDGTRLSIL.

This clonotype was counted many times. The DNA for the CDR3 is TGTGCCAGCAGTGGGCTCGGGCAGGGGTACTCCTACGAGCAGTACTTC. This translates into CASSGLGQGYSYEQYF. The genes are TRBV27 and TRBJ2-7, with a weak D call TRBD1 (6 bases). CDR1 and CDR2 (germline): MNHEY, SMNVEV (reference sequence). This CDR3 is 16 amino acids long. The germline V and J ends were trimmed by 5 bases and 0 bases, with 17 bases remaining between them.

This clonotype was counted at least ten times. The chain recombines TRBV6-2 or TRBV6-3 with TRBJ2-1; 13 bases match TRBD2. The V and J ends lost 6 bases and 7 bases, in that order; junction bases with no gene match: 9. The CDR3 length is 16 residues. The germline gives CDR1 MNHEY, CDR2 SVGEGT. As DNA, the CDR3 is TGTGCCAGCAGAGGACTAGCGGGAGTTGTTCGGAATGAGCAGTTCTTC. This gives the protein CASRGLAGVVRNEQFF.

The table lists this clonotype with many counts. The chain uses TRBV15 and TRBJ2-3; no reliable D call. V was cut by 3 bases and J by 2 bases, with 3 bases left in between. The CDR3 is 12 amino acids. Germline CDR1 reads LNHNV; CDR2 reads YYDKDF (reference sequence). CDR3 coding DNA: TGTGCCACCAGCAGTTTCACAGATACGCAGTATTTT. Its protein product is CATSSFTDTQYF.

Regarding this clonotype: At one boundary the junction diverges from the germline segment, which might be a read error. This chain connects TRBV7-2 to TRBJ2-1; 7 bases are shared with TRBD2. The CDR3 is made up of 15 amino acids. Per germline, CDR1 SGHTA and CDR2 FQGNSA. CDR3 DNA sequence: TGTGTCAGCAGCCCTCCCGGGACTACTATCGGTGAGCAGTTCTTC. Translated: CVSSPPGTTIGEQFF.

This clonotype appeared a few times. This chain links TRBV6-5 with TRBJ1-5; no firm D call. Looked up from germline, CDR1 is MNHEY and CDR2 is SVGAGI. The CDR3 consists of 15 residues. Deletions cut 5 bases from V and 4 bases from J, with 15 bases between. CDR3 coding DNA: TGTGCCAGCAGTCCTCAAAGCTGGAGTAATCAGCCCCAGCATTTT. It codes for CASSPQSWSNQPQHF.

This clonotype was detected many times. An end of the junction differs from the germline gene, which may be a read error. The chain joins TRBV2 to TRBJ1-1; D not certain. Germline values: CDR1 SNHLY, CDR2 FYNNEI. The CDR3 has 14 residues. Here the CDR3 DNA reads TGTGCCAGCAGGGAAGGACGGTTGAACACTGAAGCTTTCTTT. Encoded protein: CASREGRLNTEAFF. The entire variable domain, with the rest obtained from reference TRBV2 and TRBJ1-1, is as follows: EPEVTQTPSHQVTQMGQEVILRCVPISNHLYFYWYRQILGQKVEFLVSFYNNEISEKSEIFDDQFSVERPDGSNFTLKIRSTKLEDSAMYFCASREGRLNTEAFFGQGTRLTVV.

This clonotype has a count of ten or more. This sequence joins TRBV7-2 and TRBJ2-7; 7 positions match TRBD2. The V gene end was trimmed by 5 bases and the J gene end by 4 bases; junction bases not matched to a gene: 14. CDR1 and CDR2 (germline): SGHTA, FQGNSA. CDR3 length equals 16 residues. CDR3 residues: CASSPPWVAGRYEQYF. CDR3 DNA sequence: TGTGCCAGCAGCCCCCCTTGGGTAGCGGGCAGGTACGAGCAGTACTTC.

This clonotype showed up many times. The chain recombines TRBV7-9 with TRBJ1-2; D unclear. V dropped 7 bases and J dropped 2 bases, with 11 bases sitting between them. The CDR3 is 13 residues long. Per the germline V gene, CDR1 is SEHNR and CDR2 is FQNEAQ (reference sequence). The DNA of the CDR3 is TGTGCCAGCAATCGACCAAGAAACTATGGCTACACCTTC. Its translation is CASNRPRNYGYTF.

This clonotype was seen repeatedly, ten times or more. The chain employs TRBV18 and TRBJ1-6; 7 bases are a match to TRBD1. The J segment lost 6 bases and the V segment lost 1 base, leaving 6 bases of the junction unmatched. The CDR3 is 16 residues long. CDR1 is KGHSH and CDR2 is LQKENI in the germline V gene. The CDR3 protein is CASSPRGDSLNSPLHF. CDR3 nucleotides: TGTGCCAGCTCACCACGGGGGGACAGCCTTAATTCACCCCTCCACTTT.

This clonotype was recorded many times. The rearrangement uses TRBV4-1 and TRBJ2-5; D unresolved. This CDR3 has 15 residues. Germline CDR1 is MGHRA and CDR2 is YSYEKL. Trimming took 1 base from V and 3 from J, leaving 12 bases between them. CDR3 protein: CASSQVIRSKETQYF. CDR3 DNA sequence: TGCGCCAGCAGCCAAGTAATAAGATCAAAAGAGACCCAGTACTTC.

This chain uses TRBV28 with TRBJ2-7, with TRBD1 matching over 9 bases. CDR1 and CDR2 from the germline V gene are MDHEN and SYDVKM. CDR3 size: 18 residues. V gave up 2 bases and J gave up 6 bases; unmatched junction bases: 17. The CDR3 coding sequence is TGTGCCAGCAGTTTAGCCGACCTGGGGACAGGGCGCGCGTTCGAGCAGTACTTC. This gives the protein CASSLADLGTGRAFEQYF.

This clonotype was detected ten times or more. The chain recombines TRBV4-1 with TRBJ2-1, with D uncertain. Germline V gene data show CDR1 as MGHRA and CDR2 as YSYEKL. The CDR3 is 13 amino acids. Trimming pared 3 bases from V and 6 bases from J, leaving 9 bases between. In nucleotides, the CDR3 is TGCGCCAGCAGCCATCGTCCTTCCAATGAGCAGTTCTTC. Amino acids: CASSHRPSNEQFF.

This clonotype was detected only a few times. V and J are TRBV30 and TRBJ2-5; a possible D gene is TRBD2 (6 bases). Germline CDR1 and CDR2: GTSNPN and SVGIG (reference sequence). This CDR3 region has 13 residues. V was clipped by 5 bases and J by 7 bases, with 17 bases between them. CDR3 sequence: CAWSPYREMTQYF. CDR3 DNA: TGTGCCTGGTCTCCTTACCGGGAGATGACCCAGTACTTC.

This clonotype showed up many times. The rearrangement uses TRBV6-5 and TRBJ2-6; 9 positions agree with TRBD1. Germline V gene lookup returns CDR1 MNHEY and CDR2 SVGAGI. This CDR3 is built from 17 residues. Trimming at V came to 0 bases and at J to 6 bases, leaving 6 bases not matched to a gene. The CDR3 region is CASSYSLQGASANVLTF. The DNA of the CDR3 is TGTGCCAGCAGTTACTCCCTACAGGGGGCGTCGGCCAACGTCCTGACTTTC.

This clonotype came up many times. The V gene is TRBV28, the J gene TRBJ2-5; perhaps TRBD2 as D (6 bases). V was shortened by 4 bases and J by 4 bases, with 25 bases between the two germline ends. The CDR3 loop spans 18 amino acids. Looked up from germline, CDR1 is MDHEN and CDR2 is SYDVKM. CDR3 bases: TGTGCCAGCAGTTCCTCCGGGCCCGGGTGGAGGCGGGGAGAGACCCAGTACTTC. Its protein product is CASSSSGPGWRRGETQYF.

This clonotype came up a few times. The genes are TRBV11-2 and TRBJ2-5; 14 bases align to TRBD2. The CDR3 covers 18 residues. Looked up from germline, CDR1 is SGHAT and CDR2 is FQNNGV. Trimming at V came to 3 bases and at J to 5 bases, leaving 11 bases not matched to a gene. CDR3 sequence reads: CASSFIWRLAGGPETQYF. CDR3 sequence (DNA): TGTGCCAGCAGCTTTATTTGGAGACTAGCGGGAGGGCCGGAGACCCAGTACTTC.

This clonotype was recorded a few times. The genes are TRBV11-2 and TRBJ1-2, with TRBD1 as a possible D gene (5 bases). The CDR3 is 13 residues long. With 5 bases removed from V and 3 bases from J, the gap between germline ends came to 10 bases. CDR1 is SGHAT and CDR2 is FQNNGV in the germline V gene. CDR3 region: CASSRGTDYGYTF. CDR3 DNA: TGTGCCAGCAGCCGAGGGACGGACTATGGCTACACCTTC.